Given below is one T cell receptor beta chain in context. Its antigen remains unknown. The germline V gene encodes CDR1 GTSNPN and CDR2 SVGIG (reference sequence). V trimming: 0 bases; J trimming: 10 bases; junction bases outside the gene matches: 11. The CDR3 contains 16 residues. Focal radiation plus CTLA-4 blockade with ipilimumab was administered to patients who had chemo-refractory metastatic non-small-cell lung cancer. Some clones are missing from TCRdb's copy, which holds only in-frame ones; the method was immunoSEQ multiplex PCR. The sample consists of around 30,000 clones, 60% to 80% of them appearing once. This specimen belongs to a study of radiotherapy plus CTLA-4 blockade in lung cancer. General study results and limits: Tumor-derived TCR clones expanded in blood after radiotherapy plus ipilimumab. Response was reportedly best predicted by early blood T cell clone dynamics, with interferon-beta.

The V call is TRBV30, the J call TRBJ2-1, with 11 bases that match TRBD2. Sequenced here: peripheral blood, sampled from a patient treated with radiotherapy plus ipilimumab. This TCR was sampled from a human donor with non-small cell lung cancer whose response to radiotherapy plus ipilimumab could not be evaluated. Written as DNA, the CDR3 is TGTGCCTGGAGTGTAGGGGTAGCGGGAGGGCTTCAAGAGCAGTTCTTC. Amino acid sequence: CAWSVGVAGGLQEQFF.